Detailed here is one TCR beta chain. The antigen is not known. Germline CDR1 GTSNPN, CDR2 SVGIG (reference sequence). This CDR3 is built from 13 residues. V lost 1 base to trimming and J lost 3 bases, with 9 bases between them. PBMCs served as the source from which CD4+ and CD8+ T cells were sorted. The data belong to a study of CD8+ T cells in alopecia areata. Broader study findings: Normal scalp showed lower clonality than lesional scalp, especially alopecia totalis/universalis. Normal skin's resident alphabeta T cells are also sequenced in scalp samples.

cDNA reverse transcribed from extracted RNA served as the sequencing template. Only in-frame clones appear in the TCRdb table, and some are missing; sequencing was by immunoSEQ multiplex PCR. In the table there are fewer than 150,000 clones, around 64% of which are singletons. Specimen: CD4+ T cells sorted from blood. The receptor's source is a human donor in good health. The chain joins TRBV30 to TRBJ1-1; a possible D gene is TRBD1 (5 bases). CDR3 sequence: CAWSAGRHTEAFF. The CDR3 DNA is TGTGCCTGGAGTGCGGGACGCCACACTGAAGCTTTCTTT.